A single sample gave rise to the 4 T cell receptor beta chains below, sequenced in a study of Graves' ophthalmopathy and Graves' hyperthyroidism. RNA transcripts were the template, and TCR beta CDR3 regions were amplified from them. A first-round RT-PCR used HTBI primers, followed by a second-round multiplex PCR. MiXCR was run by TCRdb on the multiplex PCR reads, yielding one entry per CDR3 protein. Here the sample spans around 400,000 distinct CDR3 sequences, 15% to 20% being singletons. Sequencing was performed on peripheral blood. Receptors were obtained from a woman younger than 35 with Graves' ophthalmopathy.

This clonotype is labeled medium-sized. The J gene is TRBJ2-7, the V gene TRBV30; TRBD2 might be the D (6 bases). This CDR3 contains 12 residues. Germline loops: CDR1 GTSNPN, CDR2 SVGIG (reference sequence). V lost 7 bases to trimming and J lost 2 bases, with 12 bases between them. CDR3 DNA: TGTGCCTACGGGACGGGAGCCTACGAGCAGTACTTC. It translates to CAYGTGAYEQYF.

This clonotype has ten or more counts. The genes are TRBV29-1 and TRBJ2-5; D may be TRBD1 or TRBD2 (6 bases each). Deletions cut 4 bases from V and 4 bases from J, with 10 bases between. Per the germline V gene, CDR1 is SQVTM and CDR2 is ANQGSEA. The CDR3 is 12 amino acids. The CDR3 here is CSVARGAETQYF. Here the CDR3 DNA reads TGCAGCGTTGCAAGGGGGGCAGAGACCCAGTACTTC.

This clonotype has a count of ten or more. This chain connects TRBV10-3 to TRBJ2-7, with a weak D call TRBD2 (6 bases). This CDR3 spans 15 amino acids. V was shortened by 1 base and J by 1 base, with 11 bases between the two germline ends. Germline CDR1 and CDR2: ENHRY and SYGVKD. The CDR3 sequence is CAISEFAGNSYEQYF. The DNA of the CDR3 is TGTGCCATCAGTGAGTTTGCGGGAAATTCCTACGAGCAGTACTTC.

This clonotype was observed many times. This chain uses TRBV6-2 or TRBV6-3 with TRBJ2-7; TRBD2 might be the D (5 bases). The CDR3 totals 12 residues. Germline assignment: CDR1 MNHEY and CDR2 SVGEGT. V shed 5 bases and J shed 7 bases, with 12 bases lying between them. CDR3 sequence reads: CASSDLRDEQYF. For the CDR3, the DNA is TGTGCCAGCAGTGACCTCCGGGATGAGCAGTACTTC.